This is a list of T cell receptor beta chains from one sample in a study of neurological immune-mediated disorders. TCRdb used MiXCR to reprocess the 5' RACE reads, holding one entry per CDR3 protein. The sample records tens of thousands of distinct CDR3 sequences, under 3.5% being singletons. Sequenced: PBMCs. These receptors were obtained from a man aged 35 to 55 with multiple sclerosis. Each CDR3 is given without its conserved first and last residue.

CDR3: ASSLTSTREYEQY
V: TRBV7-2
J: TRBJ2-7

CDR3: ASRHDRVTEAF
V: TRBV7-2
J: TRBJ1-1

CDR3: SAAIQGTSGYT
V: TRBV20-1
J: TRBJ1-2

CDR3: SVPTAGGLRTEAF
V: TRBV29-1
J: TRBJ1-1

CDR3: SVVGDPRWGPQETQY
V: TRBV29-1
J: TRBJ2-5

CDR3: ASATGVWSEKLF
V: TRBV12-3/TRBV12-4
J: TRBJ1-4

CDR3: ASSVDGARPLH
V: TRBV25-1
J: TRBJ1-6

CDR3: ASSSGQGRTEAF
V: TRBV5-1
J: TRBJ1-1

CDR3: ASHVTATDTQY
V: TRBV7-2
J: TRBJ2-3

CDR3: ASSLEPYNEQF
V: TRBV7-2
J: TRBJ2-1

CDR3: ASSPRSQSNQPQH
V: TRBV5-6
J: TRBJ1-5

CDR3: ASSLAGTAVSPLH
V: TRBV5-1
J: TRBJ1-6

CDR3: ASSIRGNNYGYT
V: TRBV9
J: TRBJ1-2

CDR3: ASSLWTGGTGELF
V: TRBV7-9
J: TRBJ2-2

CDR3: ASAPGQGVSYEQY
V: TRBV3-1
J: TRBJ2-7

CDR3: ASSANTYGYT
V: TRBV5-6
J: TRBJ1-2

CDR3: ASSFSDRQAF
V: TRBV12-3/TRBV12-4
J: TRBJ1-1

CDR3: ASSPRGGLRTGELF
V: TRBV7-2
J: TRBJ2-2

CDR3: ASSRSREQH
V: TRBV12-3/TRBV12-4
J: TRBJ2-7

CDR3: ASSPRDYTDTQY
V: TRBV3-1
J: TRBJ2-3

CDR3: ASSLLSGRSLHAEQF
V: TRBV5-1
J: TRBJ2-1

CDR3: SVETSGTDTQY
V: TRBV29-1
J: TRBJ2-3

CDR3: SGRQTSTDTQY
V: TRBV29-1
J: TRBJ2-3

CDR3: ASSVARDRANTEAF
V: TRBV9
J: TRBJ1-1

CDR3: ASSSRASGGERYNEQF
V: TRBV7-9
J: TRBJ2-1

CDR3: ASSLIVGGANTEAF
V: TRBV5-1
J: TRBJ1-1

CDR3: ASSGGQPEKLF
V: TRBV7-9
J: TRBJ1-4

CDR3: ATKSGTGQF
V: TRBV6-6
J: TRBJ2-1

CDR3: ASSFAPGQGTEAF
V: TRBV7-8
J: TRBJ1-1

CDR3: SARSERELNIQY
V: TRBV20-1
J: TRBJ2-4

CDR3: SVKKGRETQY
V: TRBV29-1
J: TRBJ2-5

CDR3: SAVRETGSTYEQY
V: TRBV20-1
J: TRBJ2-7

CDR3: AISGGSPNEQY
V: TRBV10-3
J: TRBJ2-7

CDR3: SARRGSNTGELF
V: TRBV20-1
J: TRBJ2-2

CDR3: ASSLGGREGTQY
V: TRBV5-5
J: TRBJ2-5

CDR3: ASSIGQDRNSPLH
V: TRBV19
J: TRBJ1-6

CDR3: ASSQVRGTGELF
V: TRBV3-1
J: TRBJ2-2

CDR3: SVVGGTTDTQY
V: TRBV29-1
J: TRBJ2-3

CDR3: SAARLESSYNEQF
V: TRBV20-1
J: TRBJ2-1

CDR3: ASSAGGAISTDTQY
V: TRBV7-2
J: TRBJ2-3

CDR3: SARIGGPSYEQY
V: TRBV20-1
J: TRBJ2-7

CDR3: ASSLGGGGGATDTQY
V: TRBV5-1
J: TRBJ2-3

CDR3: AISLGGSKNIQY
V: TRBV10-3
J: TRBJ2-4

CDR3: ASSLAGDGEQF
V: TRBV5-1
J: TRBJ2-1

CDR3: ASSLEPSTEAF
V: TRBV5-1
J: TRBJ1-1

CDR3: ASRSWGGQLYGYT
V: TRBV11-2
J: TRBJ1-2

CDR3: ASSWEGFMNTEAF
V: TRBV7-9
J: TRBJ1-1

CDR3: ASSDGYNEQF
V: TRBV5-1
J: TRBJ2-1

CDR3: ASSLGLLDSGELF
V: TRBV5-1
J: TRBJ2-2

CDR3: ASSRTSSDEQF
V: TRBV5-4
J: TRBJ2-1

CDR3: ASSVSTGELF
V: TRBV5-1
J: TRBJ2-2

CDR3: ASSFSMGRNTEAF
V: TRBV11-2
J: TRBJ1-1

CDR3: SPKGGQETQY
V: TRBV20-1
J: TRBJ2-5

CDR3: ASSQLAGDYTGELF
V: TRBV5-1
J: TRBJ2-2

CDR3: ASSSPPDRRTDTQY
V: TRBV5-1
J: TRBJ2-3

CDR3: ASSSRDRGPRTEAF
V: TRBV6-2/TRBV6-3
J: TRBJ1-1

CDR3: SASRRQPLNQPQH
V: TRBV20-1
J: TRBJ1-5

CDR3: AWSQLAGPRDTQY
V: TRBV30
J: TRBJ2-3

CDR3: ASSPLAGFSYNEQF
V: TRBV5-1
J: TRBJ2-1

CDR3: ASSDRGAGYT
V: TRBV12-3/TRBV12-4
J: TRBJ1-2